This T cell receptor (beta chain) was found in a study of radiotherapy plus CTLA-4 blockade in lung cancer. Study overall: Disease control was achieved by approximately 32% of patients, and objective responses by about 19%.

This clone was counted at least ten times. The antigen is not known. Notes on the study in general: Expansion in blood of tumor-derived TCR clones was seen after radiotherapy plus ipilimumab.

This CDR3 spans 15 amino acids. Trimming removed 0 bases at V and 2 bases at J, with 7 bases between. CDR1 is LGHNA and CDR2 is YNFKEQ in the germline V gene. Sequencing used immunoSEQ multiplex PCR; TCRdb keeps in-frame clones, though not all of them. The sample consists of roughly 90,000 clones, 72% of them appearing once. The sequences come from peripheral blood, collected from a patient treated with radiotherapy plus ipilimumab. V is TRBV4-2 and J is TRBJ2-2, with no clear D. This TCR was recovered from a human donor with non-small cell lung cancer that progressed on radiotherapy plus ipilimumab. The CDR3 region is CASSQDPGNTGELFF. The CDR3, as DNA: TGTGCCAGCAGCCAAGATCCCGGAAACACCGGGGAGCTGTTTTTT.